The 14 T cell receptor beta chains below all came from one sample that was sequenced in a study of cytomegalovirus exposure and HLA in healthy donors. The PCR had 60 Vbeta and 13 Jbeta primers. Libraries were prepared by immunoSEQ multiplex PCR; TCRdb keeps only in-frame clonotypes and omits some of them. There are roughly 150,000 clones in the sample; about 80% occur only once, and approximately 5.5% lies in the top ten. The specimen was PBMCs. Receptors originate from a man aged 30 to 45 in good health and CMV-seropositive.

The chain uses TRBV28 and TRBJ1-5; no clear D gene. Trimming took 4 bases from V and 2 from J, leaving 15 bases between them. The CDR3 length is 16 residues. The germline gives CDR1 MDHEN, CDR2 SYDVKM. The CDR3 nucleotides read TGTGCCAGCAGTTCACCCCCCGGGAGGGGCAATCAGCCCCAGCATTTT. Its protein product is CASSSPPGRGNQPQHF.

The chain recombines TRBV19 with TRBJ2-2, with 13 bases matching TRBD2. Germline loops: CDR1 LNHDA, CDR2 SQIVND (reference sequence). The CDR3 covers 16 residues. With V trimmed by 11 bases and J by 3 bases, 9 bases remained unmatched. CDR3 region: CAADSGTSGDTGELFF. CDR3 DNA: TGTGCCGCCGATTCCGGGACTAGCGGGGACACCGGGGAGCTGTTTTTT.

The chain joins TRBV19 to TRBJ2-1; 10 nucleotides agree with TRBD1. Trimming took 10 bases from V and 2 from J; bases not matched to a gene: 8. The CDR3 sequence is 15 residues long. Germline lookup yields CDR1 LNHDA and CDR2 SQIVND (reference sequence). CDR3 coding DNA: TGTGCCACCTACTCCGGGACAGGGGCCTACAATGAGCAGTTCTTC. It yields the protein CATYSGTGAYNEQFF.

The chain joins TRBV7-7 to TRBJ2-5, with 11 positions matching TRBD2. The J segment lost 5 bases and the V segment lost 0 bases, leaving 14 bases of the junction unmatched. The CDR3 extends over 19 amino acids. Per the germline V gene, CDR1 is SSHAT and CDR2 is FNYEAQ (reference sequence). The CDR3 region is CASSLALGGSGRAQETQYF. The CDR3 DNA sequence: TGTGCCAGCAGCTTAGCGCTGGGGGGTAGCGGGAGGGCCCAGGAGACCCAGTACTTC.

V usage is TRBV5-1 and J usage is TRBJ2-7; unclear D gene. V lost 1 base to trimming and J lost 0 bases, with 14 bases between them. This CDR3 region has 16 residues. Germline loops: CDR1 SGHRS, CDR2 YFSETQ. CDR3 in amino acids: CASSLSAGSSSYEQYF. CDR3 nucleotides: TGCGCCAGCAGCTTGAGCGCCGGGTCCTCCTCCTACGAGCAGTACTTC.

This clone was detected only once. Other DNA variants within this sample encode the same CDR3. The chain carries TRBV5-5 and TRBJ1-5; 10 positions match TRBD1. The germline V gene has CDR1 SGHKS and CDR2 YYEKEE (reference sequence). V was pared by 0 bases and J by 4 bases, with 1 base of the junction left unmatched. CDR3 length: 15 amino acids. Here the CDR3 DNA reads TGTGCCAGCAGCTTGGAGGGACAGGGGAATCAGCCCCAGCATTTT. It translates to CASSLEGQGNQPQHF.

This chain uses TRBV28 with TRBJ1-2; the D gene is possibly TRBD1 (6 bases). Germline CDR1 is MDHEN and CDR2 is SYDVKM. Trimming stripped 7 bases from V and 9 bases from J, with 15 bases between. CDR3 size: 12 residues. The CDR3 here is CASTMGGTSYTF. CDR3 nucleotides: TGTGCCAGCACCATGGGGGGGACAAGCTACACCTTC.

The rearrangement joins TRBV27 to TRBJ1-1, with 8 bases lining up with TRBD1. Germline CDR1 is MNHEY and CDR2 is SMNVEV (reference sequence). V shed 4 bases, J shed 4 bases, and the junction held 2 bases outside the gene matches. The length of the CDR3 is 13 residues. The CDR3 here is CASSWTGTTEAFF. The DNA for the CDR3 is TGTGCCAGCAGTTGGACAGGGACCACTGAAGCTTTCTTT.

The chain uses TRBV30 and TRBJ2-2, with D uncertain. Germline values: CDR1 GTSNPN, CDR2 SVGIG (reference sequence). The V and J ends lost 0 bases and 1 base respectively, with 6 bases between them. CDR3 length equals 14 residues. CDR3 DNA sequence: TGTGCCTGGAGTGTAGTCAGGAACACCGGGGAGCTGTTTTTT. This encodes CAWSVVRNTGELFF.

This rearrangement joins TRBV9 to TRBJ2-2; TRBD2 is a possible D gene (7 bases). The CDR3 runs 16 residues. Trimming shortened V by 0 bases and J by 4 bases, and 13 bases separated the two germline ends. Germline-derived CDR1 and CDR2 are SGDLS and YYNGEE. For the CDR3, the DNA is TGTGCCAGCAGCGTAGGTGGGGGGGCCGTCACCGGGGAGCTGTTTTTT. Translation: CASSVGGGAVTGELFF.

The rearrangement links TRBV5-1 to TRBJ2-1; 14 nucleotides line up with TRBD2. The germline V gene encodes CDR1 SGHRS and CDR2 YFSETQ. The CDR3 consists of 16 residues. Trimming at V came to 1 base and at J to 6 bases, leaving 3 bases not matched to a gene. CDR3 in DNA: TGCGCCAGCAGCTTGAGGGGACTAGCGGGAGTCAATGAGCAGTTCTTC. This codes for CASSLRGLAGVNEQFF.

This clone was observed once. V and J are TRBV5-1 and TRBJ2-5; 7 nucleotides match TRBD2. J was trimmed by 5 bases and V by 2 bases; bases with no gene match: 6. The length of the CDR3 is 14 residues. Germline CDR1 reads SGHRS; CDR2 reads YFSETQ. The CDR3 DNA sequence: TGCGCCAGCAGCTTACAGACTAGCCGGGAGACCCAGTACTTC. This encodes CASSLQTSRETQYF.

The chain carries TRBV2 and TRBJ1-6, with TRBD1 as a possible D gene (5 bases). The CDR3 is made up of 13 amino acids. CDR1 and CDR2 (germline): SNHLY, FYNNEI. Trimming took off 7 bases at V and 9 bases at J, with 13 bases between the two ends. CDR3 DNA sequence: TGTGCCAGCATGGGGCAGGGTGGTTCACCCCTCCACTTT. Encoded protein: CASMGQGGSPLHF.

The V call is TRBV30, the J call TRBJ1-2, with D tentatively TRBD1 (6 bases). V lost 2 bases, J lost 5 bases, and 12 bases lay in between. The CDR3 runs 13 residues. Germline lookup yields CDR1 GTSNPN and CDR2 SVGIG (reference sequence). The CDR3 DNA sequence: TGTGCCTGGAGTACTGAGCAGGGGTATGGCTACACCTTC. Translating it yields CAWSTEQGYGYTF.